This T cell receptor beta chain was sequenced in a study of blood T cell repertoires in COVID-19. Libraries were prepared by immunoSEQ multiplex PCR; TCRdb keeps only in-frame clonotypes and omits some of them. Among some 30,000 clones, approximately 86% were seen once, and the ten largest hold under 6.5%. The sequence was collected from a man aged 55 to 70 with active COVID-19. The sample consisted of peripheral blood.

In DNA, the CDR3 is TGTGCCAGCAGTTTAGGAATAGCGGGGGGCCCGAACACCGGGGAGCTGTTTTTT. Its translation is CASSLGIAGGPNTGELFF. This chain connects TRBV27 to TRBJ2-2; 10 bases align to TRBD2. Germline CDR1 reads MNHEY; CDR2 reads SMNVEV (reference sequence). The CDR3 length is 18 residues. J was trimmed by 0 bases and V by 2 bases; bases with no gene match: 6.